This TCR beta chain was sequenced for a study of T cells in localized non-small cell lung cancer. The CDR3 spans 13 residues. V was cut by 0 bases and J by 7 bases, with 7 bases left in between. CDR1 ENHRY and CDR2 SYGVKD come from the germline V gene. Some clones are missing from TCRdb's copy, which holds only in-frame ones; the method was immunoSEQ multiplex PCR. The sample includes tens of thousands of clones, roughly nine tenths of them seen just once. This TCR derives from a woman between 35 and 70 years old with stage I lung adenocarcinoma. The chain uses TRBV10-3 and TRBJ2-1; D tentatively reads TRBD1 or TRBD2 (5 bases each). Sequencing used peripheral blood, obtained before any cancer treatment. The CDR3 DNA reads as TGTGCCATCAGTGAGTCGGGGGAAAATGAGCAGTTCTTC. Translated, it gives CAISESGENEQFF.